These 7 T cell receptor beta chains originate from one sample sequenced in a study of blood T cell repertoires in COVID-19. TCRdb's table, derived via immunoSEQ multiplex PCR, lists solely in-frame clones and lacks some. The sample includes some 220,000 clones, almost 85% of them seen just once. The sample taken for sequencing was peripheral blood. The receptors come from a woman in her 70s with COVID-19, enrolled during active disease.

The chain employs TRBV7-8 and TRBJ1-1; D gene ambiguous. Trimming removed 1 base at V and 5 bases at J, with 11 bases between. The CDR3 loop spans 14 amino acids. CDR1 and CDR2 from the germline V gene are SGHVS and FQNEAQ. CDR3 loop: CASSLGSRRTEAFF. DNA of the CDR3: TGTGCCAGCAGCTTAGGGAGTCGAAGGACTGAAGCTTTCTTT.

This clone has just one count. The chain carries TRBV2 and TRBJ1-3; 8 nucleotides match TRBD1. V lost 7 bases and J lost 0; bases outside the gene matches: 2. Germline assignment: CDR1 SNHLY and CDR2 FYNNEI. This CDR3 is 14 amino acids long. CDR3 DNA: TGTGCCAGCACCGGGACAGGCTCTGGAAACACCATATATTTT. Its translation: CASTGTGSGNTIYF.

The chain links TRBV5-1 to TRBJ2-3, with TRBD1 as a possible D gene (6 bases). V lost 4 bases and J 2 bases, leaving 11 bases between the germline ends. In germline, CDR1 is SGHRS, CDR2 YFSETQ. The CDR3 covers 14 residues. The CDR3 region is CASSLGQHTDTQYF. The CDR3 region has the DNA TGCGCCAGCAGCCTCGGACAGCACACAGATACGCAGTATTTT.

This chain uses TRBV12-5 with TRBJ2-2; 7 nucleotides line up with TRBD1. Per germline, CDR1 LGHNT and CDR2 FRNRAP. The trim removed 0 bases at V and 4 bases at J, leaving 5 bases unmatched. This CDR3 has 16 residues. The CDR3 sequence: CASGLVLAGGTGELFF. CDR3 sequence (DNA): TGTGCTAGTGGTTTGGTATTGGCAGGGGGCACCGGGGAGCTGTTTTTT. The variable domain in full, with the rest retrieved from reference TRBV12-5 and TRBJ2-2, is DARVTQTPRHKVTEMGQEVTMRCQPILGHNTVFWYRQTMMQGLELLAYFRNRAPLDDSGMPKDRFSAEMPDATLATLKIQPSEPRDSAVYFCASGLVLAGGTGELFFGEGSRLTVL.

The chain joins TRBV7-2 to TRBJ2-5; tentative D call: TRBD1 (6 bases). Germline V gene sequence: CDR1 SGHTA, CDR2 FQGNSA. Trimming cost V 5 bases and J 3 bases, with 10 bases left between them. The CDR3 contains 13 residues. Here the CDR3 reads CASSQTGKETQYF. CDR3 DNA: TGTGCCAGCAGCCAAACAGGGAAAGAGACCCAGTACTTC.

This chain joins TRBV6-6 and TRBJ2-1; 8 nucleotides match TRBD2. This CDR3 has 13 amino acids. Germline CDR1 is MNHNY and CDR2 is SVGAGI (reference sequence). V gave up 6 bases and J gave up 10 bases; unmatched junction bases: 8. The CDR3 DNA reads as TGTGCCAGCAGAGGCGGGGGGACGAGGGAGCAGTTCTTC. Translation: CASRGGGTREQFF.

The chain employs TRBV30 and TRBJ2-7, with 9 bases lining up with TRBD2. CDR3 length: 15 residues. The V gene end was trimmed by 0 bases and the J gene end by 5 bases; junction bases not matched to a gene: 8. Germline V CDR1 and CDR2: GTSNPN, SVGIG (reference sequence). CDR3 sequence: CAWSVGSGSIHEQYF. In DNA, the CDR3 is TGTGCCTGGAGTGTGGGTAGCGGGAGTATCCACGAGCAGTACTTC.